These T cell receptor beta chains were read from a single sample in a study of Graves' ophthalmopathy and Graves' hyperthyroidism. TCRdb passed the multiplex PCR reads through MiXCR, listing each CDR3 protein once. The sample includes 240,000 or so distinct CDR3 sequences, around 42% of them seen just once. The sequenced sample was peripheral blood. The receptors here all came from an adult man with Graves' ophthalmopathy. CDR3s include the opening cysteine and the closing phenylalanine or tryptophan. A D gene is named only where the DNA matches it firmly. Only part of the rows carry a size: once, few, many, or a class if the clone is expanded.

once,TRBD1,TRBJ2-7,TRBV7-2,CASSLLGYGQGTYEQYF,TGTGCCAGCAGCTTACTAGGTTATGGACAGGGAACCTACGAGCAGTACTTC
few,-,TRBJ2-5,TRBV12-3/TRBV12-4,CASSLSGGASETQYF,TGTGCCAGCAGTTTAAGTGGGGGGGCCTCAGAGACCCAGTACTTC
-,TRBD2,TRBJ2-5,TRBV29-1,CSGTSGLQETQYF,TGCAGCGGGACTAGCGGGTTACAAGAGACCCAGTACTTC
-,-,TRBJ2-7,TRBV5-6,CASSLDEVEGAYEQYF,TGTGCCAGCAGCTTGGACGAGGTAGAGGGGGCCTACGAGCAGTACTTC
few,-,TRBJ1-1,TRBV11-2,CASSSILNTEAFF,TGTGCCAGCAGCTCAATACTGAACACTGAAGCTTTCTTT
-,-,TRBJ1-2,TRBV27,CASSLWGSSYGYTF,TGTGCCAGCAGTTTATGGGGCAGTAGCTATGGCTACACCTTC
-,-,TRBJ2-1,TRBV25-1,CASSQENNEQFF,TGTGCCAGCTCACAAGAAAACAATGAGCAGTTCTTC
-,TRBD1,TRBJ1-2,TRBV10-1,CASSGGQVPFSNYGYTF,TGCGCCAGCAGTGGCGGACAGGTCCCCTTTAGTAACTATGGCTACACCTTC
-,-,TRBJ2-2,TRBV7-6,CASSAKSVTDANTGELFF,TGTGCCAGCAGCGCGAAATCGGTAACGGACGCGAACACCGGGGAGCTGTTTTTT
-,-,TRBJ1-1,TRBV7-8,CASRGGGLTEAFF,TGTGCCAGTCGGGGCGGGGGGCTTACTGAAGCTTTCTTT
once,-,TRBJ2-3,TRBV5-1,CASSTGSTDTQYF,TGCGCCAGCAGCACAGGGTCAACAGATACGCAGTATTTT
-,-,TRBJ1-5,TRBV19,CASTRQDNQPQHF,TGTGCCAGTACTAGACAGGACAATCAGCCCCAGCATTTT
-,TRBD1,TRBJ1-4,TRBV7-8,CASSPGQGGEEKLFF,TGCGCCAGCAGCCCAGGACAGGGAGGAGAAGAAAAACTGTTTTTT
few,TRBD1,TRBJ1-2,TRBV6-1,CASTQTVDRDGYTF,TGTGCCAGCACCCAAACGGTGGACAGGGACGGCTACACCTTC
few,TRBD2,TRBJ2-1,TRBV10-3,CAISEREEGYNEQFF,TGTGCCATCAGTGAGCGGGAGGAGGGGTACAATGAGCAGTTCTTC
-,TRBD2,TRBJ2-3,TRBV11-2,CASSAGTSGALTDTQYF,TGTGCCAGCAGCGCGGGGACTAGCGGGGCCCTCACAGATACGCAGTATTTT
-,TRBD1,TRBJ1-1,TRBV6-5,CASSYQDRGRVTEAFF,TGTGCCAGCAGTTACCAGGACAGGGGGCGGGTCACTGAAGCTTTCTTT
-,-,TRBJ2-7,TRBV20-1,CSARDVSSYEQYF,TGCAGTGCTAGAGACGTAAGCTCCTACGAGCAGTACTTC
-,TRBD1,TRBJ1-2,TRBV5-4,CASSSGQGINYGYTF,TGTGCCAGCAGCTCGGGACAGGGGATAAACTATGGCTACACCTTC
-,-,TRBJ2-2,TRBV24-1,CATSAADRSDTGELFF,TGTGCCACCAGTGCCGCGGACAGAAGTGACACCGGGGAGCTGTTTTTT
-,-,TRBJ1-2,TRBV9,CASSRDQGYTF,TGTGCCAGCAGTCGCGACCAGGGGTACACCTTC
-,TRBD2,TRBJ2-7,TRBV28,CVSGGFDEQYF,TGTGTTAGCGGGGGGTTCGACGAGCAGTACTTC
-,TRBD2,TRBJ2-7,TRBV7-9,CASSLGGAGAGYEQYF,TGTGCCAGCAGCCTCGGGGGGGCAGGGGCGGGATACGAGCAGTACTTC
-,TRBD1,TRBJ1-3,TRBV28,CASSLMTGRYTIYF,TGTGCCAGCAGTTTGATGACAGGGCGCTACACCATATATTTT
many,-,TRBJ2-7,TRBV11-1,CASSPRAASYEQYF,TGTGCCAGCAGCCCTCGCGCGGCCTCCTACGAGCAGTACTTC